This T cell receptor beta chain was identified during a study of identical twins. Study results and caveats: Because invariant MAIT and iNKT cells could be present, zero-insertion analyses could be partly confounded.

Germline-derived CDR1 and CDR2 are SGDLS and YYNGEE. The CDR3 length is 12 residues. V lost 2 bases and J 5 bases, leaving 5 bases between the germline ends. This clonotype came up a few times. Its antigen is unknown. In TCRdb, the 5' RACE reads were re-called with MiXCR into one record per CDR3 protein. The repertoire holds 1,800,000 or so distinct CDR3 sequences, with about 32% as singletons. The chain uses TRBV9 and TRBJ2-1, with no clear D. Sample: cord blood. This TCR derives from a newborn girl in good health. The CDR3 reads CASSVPNNEQFF. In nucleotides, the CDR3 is TGTGCCAGCAGCGTTCCCAACAATGAGCAGTTCTTC.